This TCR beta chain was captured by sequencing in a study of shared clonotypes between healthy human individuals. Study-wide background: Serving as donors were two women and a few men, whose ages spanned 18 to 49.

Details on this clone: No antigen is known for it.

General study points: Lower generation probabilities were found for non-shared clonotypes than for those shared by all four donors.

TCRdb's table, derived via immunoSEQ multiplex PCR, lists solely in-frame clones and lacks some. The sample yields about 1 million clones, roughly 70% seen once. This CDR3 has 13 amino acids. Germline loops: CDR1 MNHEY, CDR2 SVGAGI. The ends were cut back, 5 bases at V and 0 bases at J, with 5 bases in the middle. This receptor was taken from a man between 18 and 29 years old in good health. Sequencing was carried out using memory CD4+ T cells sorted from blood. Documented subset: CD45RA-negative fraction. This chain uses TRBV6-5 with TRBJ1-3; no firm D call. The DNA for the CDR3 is TGTGCCAGCAGTGCGACCTCTGGAAACACCATATATTTT. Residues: CASSATSGNTIYF.